The 4 T cell receptor beta chains listed next were all sequenced from one sample in a study of T-cell reconstitution after alpha-beta-depleted transplantation in children. Unique molecular identifiers tagged the TCRbeta library. MiXCR, applied by TCRdb to the PCR reads, yields one record per CDR3 protein. The sample shows more than 200,000 distinct CDR3 sequences, about 23% of them seen only once. Material: PBMCs, obtained before TCRalphabeta/CD19-depleted stem cell transplant. The receptors stem from a girl under 10 years old with Fanconi anemia, due to receive a stem cell transplant.

This clonotype was recorded at least ten times. The J gene is TRBJ2-7, the V gene TRBV10-3, with TRBD2 identical over 8 bases. The CDR3 covers 12 residues. CDR1 is ENHRY and CDR2 is SYGVKD in the germline V gene. V gave up 8 bases and J gave up 3 bases; unmatched junction bases: 3. DNA for the CDR3: TGTGCCATCGGGGGACTAGACTACGAGCAGTACTTC. Residues: CAIGGLDYEQYF.

This sequence joins TRBV4-2 and TRBJ2-2; a weak D match, TRBD2 (5 bases). CDR3 size: 18 residues. Germline V gene data show CDR1 as LGHNA and CDR2 as YNFKEQ. V was shortened by 0 bases and J by 4 bases, with 18 bases between the two germline ends. The CDR3 is CASSQDWPRASGTGELFF. The CDR3 DNA is TGTGCCAGCAGCCAAGATTGGCCGAGGGCCAGTGGCACCGGGGAGCTGTTTTTT.

This clonotype was counted ten times or more. V usage is TRBV29-1 and J usage is TRBJ2-7; 7 bases are shared with TRBD2. Germline V lookup: CDR1 SQVTM, CDR2 ANQGSEA. CDR3 length equals 12 residues. Trimming took 3 bases from V and 4 from J; bases not matched to a gene: 3. The CDR3 sequence is CSVEAGAYEQYF. CDR3 DNA sequence: TGCAGCGTTGAGGCGGGAGCATACGAGCAGTACTTC.

This chain connects TRBV7-2 to TRBJ2-7; D is ambiguous. The CDR3 sequence is 13 residues long. Trimming took off 1 base at V and 4 bases at J, with 8 bases between the two ends. From germline, CDR1 is SGHTA and CDR2 FQGNSA. The CDR3 sequence: CASSLVAMYEQYF. The CDR3 DNA sequence: TGTGCCAGCAGCTTAGTCGCGATGTACGAGCAGTACTTC.